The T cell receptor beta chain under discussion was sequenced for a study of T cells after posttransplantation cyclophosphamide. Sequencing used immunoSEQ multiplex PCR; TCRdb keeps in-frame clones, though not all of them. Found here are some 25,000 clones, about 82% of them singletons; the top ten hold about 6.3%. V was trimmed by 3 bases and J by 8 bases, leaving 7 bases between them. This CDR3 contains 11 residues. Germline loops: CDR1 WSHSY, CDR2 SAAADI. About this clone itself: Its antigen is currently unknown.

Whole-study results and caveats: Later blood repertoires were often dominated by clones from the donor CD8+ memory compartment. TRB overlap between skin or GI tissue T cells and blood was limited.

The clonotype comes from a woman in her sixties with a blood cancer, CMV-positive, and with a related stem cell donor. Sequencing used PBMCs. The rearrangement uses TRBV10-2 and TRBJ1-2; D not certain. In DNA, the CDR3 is TGCGCCAGCAGTGATGAGGTCGGCTACACCTTC. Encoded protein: CASSDEVGYTF.